What follows are 20 T cell receptor beta chains derived from one specimen sequenced in a study of T cell responses to AZD1222 COVID-19 vaccine. Data came from immunoSEQ multiplex PCR; TCRdb stores just in-frame clones and leaves some out. The top ten clones hold over 1.5% of a sample with fewer than 120,000 clones, roughly nine tenths of them seen once. This sample comprised peripheral blood, obtained on day 0 of AZD1222 vaccination. Source of these receptors: an adult in good health.

This chain uses TRBV7-8 with TRBJ1-2; 7 bases match TRBD1. The CDR3 loop spans 16 amino acids. Germline V gives CDR1 SGHVS, CDR2 FQNEAQ. J lost 3 bases, V lost 1 base, and 8 bases had no gene match. As DNA, the CDR3 is TGTGCCAGCAGCTTAGGCCGGGACAGCTTTCACTATGGCTACACCTTC. Protein: CASSLGRDSFHYGYTF.

This chain uses TRBV4-1 with TRBJ2-2; D tentatively reads TRBD1 or TRBD2 (5 bases each). Germline CDR1 and CDR2: MGHRA and YSYEKL. The CDR3 has 14 amino acids. V was cut by 5 bases and J by 7 bases, with 14 bases left in between. The CDR3 nucleotides are TGCGCCAGCAGCTCCCGGGACGCAGACGGGGAGCTGTTTTTT. Translated, it gives CASSSRDADGELFF.

The sample holds one count of this clone. The sample carries other DNA sequences with the same CDR3. The gene calls are TRBV30 and TRBJ1-1; D gene uncertain. There are 12 residues in the CDR3. V was shortened by 2 bases and J by 6 bases, with 10 bases between the two germline ends. Germline assignment: CDR1 GTSNPN and CDR2 SVGIG (reference sequence). Here the CDR3 reads CAWSRGGPEAFF. DNA of the CDR3: TGTGCCTGGAGTAGAGGCGGACCTGAAGCTTTCTTT.

On this clone: Different DNA sequences within this sample yield the same CDR3. The chain uses TRBV28 and TRBJ1-2; D is uncertain. V lost 3 bases and J 2 bases, leaving 10 bases between the germline ends. Germline assignment: CDR1 MDHEN and CDR2 SYDVKM. The CDR3 totals 14 residues. CDR3 region: CASSFRGSNYGYTF. The CDR3 DNA sequence: TGTGCCAGCAGTTTTAGAGGCTCAAACTATGGCTACACCTTC.

V gene TRBV14 combines with J gene TRBJ1-1; maybe TRBD1 (5 bases). Between the trimmed V and J ends, which lost 2 bases and 5 bases, there was a span of 12 bases. CDR1 and CDR2 (germline): SGHDN, FVKESK. This CDR3 contains 14 residues. The CDR3, as DNA: TGTGCCAGCAGCCAACAGGGTAGTGTGACTGAAGCTTTCTTT. Translating it yields CASSQQGSVTEAFF.

With regard to this clone: Distinct nucleotide sequences in the sample also encode this CDR3. This chain links TRBV11-3 with TRBJ1-1, with D unresolved. The germline V gene has CDR1 SGHNT and CDR2 YENEEA. The CDR3 sequence is 13 residues long. V was cut by 2 bases and J by 5 bases, with 9 bases left in between. The CDR3 loop is CASSLFGETEAFF. The CDR3, as DNA: TGTGCCAGCAGCTTATTTGGGGAGACTGAAGCTTTCTTT.

The chain is built from TRBV5-5 and TRBJ1-2, with D possibly TRBD1 on 5 matching bases. The CDR3 is made up of 13 amino acids. The germline V and J ends were trimmed by 4 bases and 4 bases, with 11 bases remaining between them. Germline assignment: CDR1 SGHKS and CDR2 YYEKEE (reference sequence). The CDR3 protein is CASSPREGYGYTF. The CDR3 DNA is TGTGCCAGCAGCCCCAGGGAAGGCTATGGCTACACCTTC.

The CDR3 is CASSLEVNRVNTEAFF. As DNA, the CDR3 is TGCGCCAGCAGCTTGGAGGTCAACAGGGTGAACACTGAAGCTTTCTTT. This chain links TRBV5-1 with TRBJ1-1, with D perhaps TRBD1 (6 bases). Deletions cut 0 bases from V and 0 bases from J, with 12 bases between. The length of the CDR3 is 16 residues. Per the germline V gene, CDR1 is SGHRS and CDR2 is YFSETQ.

This chain connects TRBV23-1 to TRBJ2-5; D is tentatively TRBD1 or TRBD2 (5 bases each). TRBV23-1 falls under the ORF class, with uncertain function. Trimming stripped 7 bases from V and 3 bases from J, with 12 bases between. The CDR3 has 13 residues. CDR3 loop: CASTGTGKETQYF. As DNA, the CDR3 is TGCGCCAGCACAGGGACGGGTAAAGAGACCCAGTACTTC.

This sequence joins TRBV6-5 and TRBJ1-1; TRBD1 matches at 8 bases. Trimming took 6 bases from V and 3 from J; bases not matched to a gene: 3. Germline CDR1 and CDR2: MNHEY and SVGAGI. This CDR3 comprises 13 residues. The CDR3 spells CASRETGDTEAFF. CDR3 in DNA: TGTGCCAGCAGGGAGACAGGGGACACTGAAGCTTTCTTT.

The chain links TRBV6-2 or TRBV6-3 to TRBJ1-5; a possible D gene is TRBD1 (6 bases). V gave up 6 bases and J gave up 3 bases, with 24 bases separating them. The CDR3 has 18 amino acids. CDR1 and CDR2 from the germline V gene are MNHEY and SVGEGT. The CDR3 spells CASSPRGGPTNLNQPQHF. CDR3 bases: TGTGCCAGCAGCCCTCGGGGGGGGCCCACTAATCTCAATCAGCCCCAGCATTTT.

This rearrangement joins TRBV3-1 (or the pseudogene TRBV3-2) to TRBJ2-1; 13 nucleotides match TRBD2. J gave up 8 bases and V 4 bases, and 8 bases lay outside the gene matches. The germline V gene encodes CDR1 LGHDT and CDR2 YNNKEL (reference sequence). The CDR3 is 16 residues long. The CDR3 coding sequence is TGTGCCAGCAGCCCACGGACTAGCGGGAGATTGGATGAGCAGTTCTTC. Its protein is CASSPRTSGRLDEQFF.

The V call is TRBV2, the J call TRBJ2-7, with D perhaps TRBD1 (6 bases). Germline-derived CDR1 and CDR2 are SNHLY and FYNNEI. V dropped 0 bases and J dropped 1 base, with 10 bases sitting between them. The CDR3 has 15 amino acids. The CDR3 DNA sequence: TGTGCCAGCAGTGAAGCGGACAGACTTTCCTACGAGCAGTACTTC. Residues: CASSEADRLSYEQYF.

The J gene is TRBJ2-5, the V gene TRBV2; TRBD1 is a possible D gene (5 bases). Germline CDR1 and CDR2: SNHLY and FYNNEI. V was trimmed by 7 bases and J by 4 bases, leaving 16 bases between them. This CDR3 is 14 amino acids long. The chain's CDR3 is CASNDLGPGETQYF. The CDR3 DNA reads TGTGCCAGCAATGACTTGGGGCCCGGAGAGACCCAGTACTTC.

The V call is TRBV5-1, the J call TRBJ2-6; a weak D match, TRBD1 (6 bases). Germline V gene sequence: CDR1 SGHRS, CDR2 YFSETQ. The CDR3 contains 16 residues. Trimming removed 2 bases from V and 2 bases from J, with 11 bases in between. CDR3 sequence (DNA): TGCGCCAGCAGCTTCTCCGGGACACCTGGGGCCAACGTCCTGACTTTC. Its protein product is CASSFSGTPGANVLTF.

V and J are TRBV5-1 and TRBJ1-1, with 8 nucleotides matching TRBD1. The CDR3 consists of 13 residues. V lost 4 bases, J lost 4 bases, and 3 bases stayed unmatched. In germline, CDR1 is SGHRS, CDR2 YFSETQ. The CDR3, as DNA: TGCGCCAGCAGCCTCGACAGGGGCACTGAAGCTTTCTTT. It codes for CASSLDRGTEAFF. Together with reference TRBV5-1 and TRBJ1-1, the CDR3 gives the full variable domain: KAGVTQTPRYLIKTRGQQVTLSCSPISGHRSVSWYQQTPGQGLQFLFEYFSETQRNKGNFPGRFSGRQFSNSRSEMNVSTLELGDSALYLCASSLDRGTEAFFGQGTRLTVV.

This chain links TRBV7-6 with TRBJ1-3; D gene ambiguous. V shed 6 bases and J shed 1 base, with 13 bases lying between them. Germline values: CDR1 SGHVS, CDR2 FNYEAQ. CDR3 size: 15 residues. In DNA form, the CDR3 reads TGTGCCAGCAGTAGTGTTCTTTCTTCTGGAAACACCATATATTTT. Translating it yields CASSSVLSSGNTIYF.

V usage is TRBV21-1 and J usage is TRBJ1-1; TRBD1 reflects the table's D call only, with no check against the DNA. TRBV21-1 corresponds to a pseudogene. CDR3 size: 18 residues. The CDR3 loop reads CASSKGGGRGRGNTEAFF. CDR3 DNA: TGTGCCAGCAGCAAAGGAGGTGGCAGGGGGAGAGGAAACACTGAAGCTTTCTTT.

A few counts support this clone. This chain links TRBV19 with TRBJ1-6; no definite D call. The length of the CDR3 is 12 residues. Per germline, CDR1 LNHDA and CDR2 SQIVND (reference sequence). V was trimmed by 6 bases and J by 7 bases, leaving 7 bases between them. CDR3 amino acids: CASSLRNSPLHF. CDR3 bases: TGTGCCAGTAGCCTTCGCAATTCACCCCTCCACTTT. Supplemented by reference TRBV19 and TRBJ1-6, the full variable domain reads DGGITQSPKYLFRKEGQNVTLSCEQNLNHDAMYWYRQDPGQGLRLIYYSQIVNDFQKGDIAEGYSVSREKKESFPLTVTSAQKNPTAFYLCASSLRNSPLHFGNGTRLTVT.

This clone was seen a single time. The chain carries TRBV30 and TRBJ1-1; no definite D call. CDR1 is GTSNPN and CDR2 is SVGIG in the germline V gene (reference sequence). V dropped 4 bases and J dropped 0 bases, with 9 bases sitting between them. CDR3 length: 13 residues. CDR3 protein: CAWILGLNTEAFF. In DNA, the CDR3 is TGTGCCTGGATTTTGGGCCTGAACACTGAAGCTTTCTTT.